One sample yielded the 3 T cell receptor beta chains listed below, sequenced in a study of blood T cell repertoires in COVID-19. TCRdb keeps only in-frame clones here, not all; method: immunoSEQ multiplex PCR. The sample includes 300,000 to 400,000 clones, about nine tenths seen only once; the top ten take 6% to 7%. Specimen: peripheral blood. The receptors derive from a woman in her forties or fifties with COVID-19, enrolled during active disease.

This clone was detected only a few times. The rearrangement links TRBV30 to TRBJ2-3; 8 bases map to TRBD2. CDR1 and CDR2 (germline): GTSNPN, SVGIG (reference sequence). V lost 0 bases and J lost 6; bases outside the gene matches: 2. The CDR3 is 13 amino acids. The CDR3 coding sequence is TGTGCCTGGAGTGTAAGCGGGAGTGATACGCAGTATTTT. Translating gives CAWSVSGSDTQYF. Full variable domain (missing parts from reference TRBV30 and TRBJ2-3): SQTIHQWPATLVQPVGSPLSLECTVEGTSNPNLYWYRQAAGRGLQLLFYSVGIGQISSEVPQNLSASRPQDRQFILSSKKLLLSDSGFYLCAWSVSGSDTQYFGPGTRLTVL.

The CDR3 loop reads CASSFGQQETQYF. The CDR3 coding sequence is TGCGCCAGCAGCTTTGGGCAACAAGAGACCCAGTACTTC. This rearrangement joins TRBV5-1 to TRBJ2-5; D gene unclear. CDR3 length: 13 residues. Germline assignment: CDR1 SGHRS and CDR2 YFSETQ. Trimming shortened V by 2 bases and J by 2 bases, and 7 bases separated the two germline ends. The complete variable domain, with remaining parts taken from reference TRBV5-1 and TRBJ2-5, reads KAGVTQTPRYLIKTRGQQVTLSCSPISGHRSVSWYQQTPGQGLQFLFEYFSETQRNKGNFPGRFSGRQFSNSRSEMNVSTLELGDSALYLCASSFGQQETQYFGPGTRLLVL.

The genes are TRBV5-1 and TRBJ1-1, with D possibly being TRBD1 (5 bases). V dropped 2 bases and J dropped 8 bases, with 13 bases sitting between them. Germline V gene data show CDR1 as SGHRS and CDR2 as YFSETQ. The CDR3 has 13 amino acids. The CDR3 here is CASSLGQGLEAFF. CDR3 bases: TGCGCCAGCAGCTTAGGGCAGGGCCTCGAAGCTTTCTTT.